This T cell receptor beta chain comes out of a study of blood T cell repertoires in COVID-19. The wider study: Some COVID-19 samples were acute and others convalescent; all came from the United States, Italy and Spain. T cells, B-cell-depleted T cells, or PBMCs supplied cDNA or gDNA.

With 6 bases removed from V and 1 base from J, the gap between germline ends came to 13 bases. Germline V gene data show CDR1 as MNHEY and CDR2 as SMNVEV (reference sequence). This CDR3 is 15 amino acids long. Source study methods: It was from reference gene primer amplification that nucleated cell counts were estimated. Profiling relied on immunoSEQ multiplex PCR, and the TCRdb table lists in-frame clones only, not all of them. V and J calls and clone size are given by that table; D and trimming were obtained from the DNA. The data show tens of thousands of clones, roughly 89% seen once. Sequencing was performed on peripheral blood. This TCR was recovered from a human donor in a cohort sampled during active COVID-19. V and J are TRBV27 and TRBJ1-5; tentative D call: TRBD1 (5 bases). The CDR3: CASREQASSNQPQHF. Here the CDR3 DNA reads TGTGCCAGCAGAGAACAGGCTTCCAGCAATCAGCCCCAGCATTTT.